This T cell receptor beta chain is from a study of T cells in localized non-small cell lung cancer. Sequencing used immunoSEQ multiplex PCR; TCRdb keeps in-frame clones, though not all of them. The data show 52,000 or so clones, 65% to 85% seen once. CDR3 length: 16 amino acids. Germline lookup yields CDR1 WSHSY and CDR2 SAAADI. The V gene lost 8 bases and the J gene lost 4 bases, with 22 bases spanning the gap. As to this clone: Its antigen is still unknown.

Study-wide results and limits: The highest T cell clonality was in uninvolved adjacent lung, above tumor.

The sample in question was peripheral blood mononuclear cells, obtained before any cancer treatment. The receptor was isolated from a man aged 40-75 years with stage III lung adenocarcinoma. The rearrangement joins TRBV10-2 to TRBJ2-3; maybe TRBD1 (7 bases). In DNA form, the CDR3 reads TGCGCCAGCGGAAAGGGGGCGGACCGGAGGGCAGATACGCAGTATTTT. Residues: CASGKGADRRADTQYF.